One and the same sample provided the 2 T cell receptor beta chains below, sequenced in a study of blood T cells in healthy people across ages. Next came a second PCR, run for about 7 to 12 cycles, which used a sample-barcoded 5' primer along with a J-beta primer mix. TCRdb fed the 5' RACE reads into MiXCR, producing one record per CDR3 protein. Among approximately 2,000,000 distinct CDR3 sequences listed, roughly two fifths were seen once. The sample comprised blood. These TCRs come from a human donor in good health.

V usage is TRBV7-2 and J usage is TRBJ2-1; 9 nucleotides align to TRBD2. V lost 4 bases and J lost 3; bases outside the gene matches: 4. The length of the CDR3 is 15 residues. CDR1 SGHTA and CDR2 FQGNSA come from the germline V gene. In nucleotides, the CDR3 is TGTGCCAGCAGCTCCTCTAGCGGGGTCTACAATGAGCAGTTCTTC. It yields the protein CASSSSSGVYNEQFF.

J is TRBJ2-7 and V is TRBV6-5; 13 nucleotides align to TRBD2. The V and J ends lost 0 bases and 2 bases, in that order; junction bases with no gene match: 10. This CDR3 is built from 19 residues. CDR1 and CDR2 (germline): MNHEY, SVGAGI. This CDR3 is CASSYSLSTSGGQTYEQYF. Written as DNA, the CDR3 is TGTGCCAGCAGTTACTCCCTCTCGACTAGCGGGGGGCAAACCTACGAGCAGTACTTC.